This T cell receptor beta chain was sequenced during a study of blood T cell repertoires in COVID-19. Overall study context: The origin of the acute and convalescent COVID-19 samples was the United States, Italy and Spain. From T cells, B-cell-depleted T cells, or PBMCs came the material, which was cDNA or gDNA.

Trimming stripped 3 bases from V and 0 bases from J, with 15 bases between. Germline lookup yields CDR1 KGHSH and CDR2 LQKENI. The CDR3 sequence is 17 residues long. In the authors' workflow: The authors estimated nucleated cell counts from reference gene primer amplification. The data were produced by immunoSEQ multiplex PCR, yet TCRdb's version contains in-frame clones alone and is incomplete. V and J calls and clone size follow that table, whereas D and trimming were derived from the DNA. The table includes 200,000 to 300,000 clones, approximately 83% detected once. Specimen: peripheral blood. The receptor was derived from an older man with acute or convalescent COVID-19. The chain employs TRBV18 and TRBJ2-1, with a weak D call TRBD2 (6 bases). The chain's CDR3 is CASSPPLALSSYNEQFF. The CDR3 DNA reads as TGTGCCAGCTCACCGCCCCTAGCGCTAAGCTCCTACAATGAGCAGTTCTTC.